Following are 2 T cell receptor beta chains from one sample sequenced in a study of control samples from healthy donors and cancer patients. The method was immunoSEQ multiplex PCR; TCRdb's version includes in-frame clones alone and lacks a portion of them. The repertoire includes roughly 120,000 clones, around 91% of them detected once, and about 1.1% sits in the top ten. The sample comprised PBMCs. All receptors come from a woman in her fifties or sixties with colorectal cancer.

V is TRBV25-1 and J is TRBJ2-5; the D gene is possibly TRBD1 (6 bases). Germline-derived CDR1 and CDR2 are MGHDK and SYGVNS. The CDR3 length is 13 residues. The V and J ends lost 6 bases and 2 bases respectively, with 10 bases between them. The CDR3 nucleotides are TGTGCCAGCAGCCGGACAGCACAAGAGACCCAGTACTTC. Amino acid sequence: CASSRTAQETQYF.

The chain has TRBV9 and TRBJ2-7; the D is unclear. There are 15 residues in the CDR3. The germline V gene encodes CDR1 SGDLS and CDR2 YYNGEE. Deletions cut 3 bases from V and 6 bases from J, with 19 bases between. As DNA, the CDR3 is TGTGCCAGCAGCGGCGCCCGGGCCTCAGGAAGCGAGCAGTACTTC. Encoded protein: CASSGARASGSEQYF.